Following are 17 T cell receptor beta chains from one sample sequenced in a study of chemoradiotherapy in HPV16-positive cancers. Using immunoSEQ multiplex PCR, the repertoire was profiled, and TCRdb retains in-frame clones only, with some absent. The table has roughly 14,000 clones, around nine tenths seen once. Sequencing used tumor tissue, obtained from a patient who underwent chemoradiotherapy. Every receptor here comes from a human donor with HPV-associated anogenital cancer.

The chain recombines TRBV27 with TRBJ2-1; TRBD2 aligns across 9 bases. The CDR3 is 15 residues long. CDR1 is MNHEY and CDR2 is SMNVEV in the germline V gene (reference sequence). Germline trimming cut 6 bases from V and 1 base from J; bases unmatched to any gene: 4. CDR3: CASSLTSGSYNEQFF. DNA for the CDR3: TGTGCCAGCAGCCTTACTAGCGGGTCCTACAATGAGCAGTTCTTC.

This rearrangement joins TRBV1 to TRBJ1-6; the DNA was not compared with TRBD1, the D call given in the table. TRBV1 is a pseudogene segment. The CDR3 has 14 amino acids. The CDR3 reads CTSSIRGWNSPLHF. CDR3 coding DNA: TGCACCAGCAGCATAAGGGGTTGGAATTCACCCCTCCACTTT.

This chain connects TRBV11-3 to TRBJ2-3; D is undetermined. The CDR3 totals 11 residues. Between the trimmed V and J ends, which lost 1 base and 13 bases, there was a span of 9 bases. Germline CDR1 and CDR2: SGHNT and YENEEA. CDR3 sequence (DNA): TGTGCCAGCAGCTTAGGACCCCTTGAGTATTTT. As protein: CASSLGPLEYF.

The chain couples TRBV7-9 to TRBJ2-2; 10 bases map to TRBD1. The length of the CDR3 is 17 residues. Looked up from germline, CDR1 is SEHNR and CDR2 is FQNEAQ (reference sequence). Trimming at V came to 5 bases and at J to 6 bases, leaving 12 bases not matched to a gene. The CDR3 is CASSPTGTGVFPGELFF. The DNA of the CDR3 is TGTGCCAGCAGCCCAACCGGGACAGGGGTGTTTCCCGGGGAGCTGTTTTTT.

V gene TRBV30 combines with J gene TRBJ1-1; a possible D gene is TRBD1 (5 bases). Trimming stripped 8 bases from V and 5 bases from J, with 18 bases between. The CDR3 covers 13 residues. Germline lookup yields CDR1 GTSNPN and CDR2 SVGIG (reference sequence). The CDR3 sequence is CAGRKPGGTEAFF. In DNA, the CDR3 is TGTGCCGGAAGAAAACCGGGGGGGACTGAAGCTTTCTTT.

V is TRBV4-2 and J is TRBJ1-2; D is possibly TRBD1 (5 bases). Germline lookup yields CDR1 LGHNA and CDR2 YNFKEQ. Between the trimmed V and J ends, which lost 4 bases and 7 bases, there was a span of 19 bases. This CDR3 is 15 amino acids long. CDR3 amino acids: CASSRSREMESGYTF. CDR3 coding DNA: TGTGCCAGCAGCCGCTCCAGGGAGATGGAGAGTGGCTACACCTTC.

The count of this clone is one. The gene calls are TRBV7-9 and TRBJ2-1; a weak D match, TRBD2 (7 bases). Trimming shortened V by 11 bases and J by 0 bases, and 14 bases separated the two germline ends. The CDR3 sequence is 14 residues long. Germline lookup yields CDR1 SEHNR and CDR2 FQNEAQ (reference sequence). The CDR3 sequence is CALGGGSSYNEQFF. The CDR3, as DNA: TGTGCCCTGGGGGGCGGGAGCTCCTACAATGAGCAGTTCTTC.

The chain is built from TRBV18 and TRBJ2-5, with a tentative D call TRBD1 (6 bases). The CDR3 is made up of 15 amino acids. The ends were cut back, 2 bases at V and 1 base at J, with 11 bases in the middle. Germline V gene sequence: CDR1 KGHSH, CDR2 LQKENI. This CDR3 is CASSPIKGVQETQYF. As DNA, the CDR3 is TGTGCCAGCTCACCAATAAAGGGGGTCCAAGAGACCCAGTACTTC.

Written as DNA, the CDR3 is TGCGCCAGCAGTACCGGAGGGGGTTACGGCAATGAGCAGTTCTTC. Translation: CASSTGGGYGNEQFF. V is TRBV5-1 and J is TRBJ2-1; D possibly matches TRBD1 or TRBD2 (6 bases each). The CDR3 spans 15 residues. Trimming shortened V by 5 bases and J by 6 bases, and 18 bases separated the two germline ends. The germline CDR1 and CDR2 sequences are SGHRS and YFSETQ.

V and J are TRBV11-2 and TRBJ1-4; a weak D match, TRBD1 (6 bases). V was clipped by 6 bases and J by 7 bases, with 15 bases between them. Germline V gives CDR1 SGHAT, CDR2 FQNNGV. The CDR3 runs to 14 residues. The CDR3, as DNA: TGTGCCAGCAGGATAGGGGGGGGAGCTGAAAAACTGTTTTTT. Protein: CASRIGGGAEKLFF.

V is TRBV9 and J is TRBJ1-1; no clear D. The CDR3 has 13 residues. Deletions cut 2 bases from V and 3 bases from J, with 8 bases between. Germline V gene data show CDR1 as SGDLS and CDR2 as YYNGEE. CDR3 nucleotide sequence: TGTGCCAGCAGCGTTCACGTGGACACTGAAGCTTTCTTT. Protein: CASSVHVDTEAFF.

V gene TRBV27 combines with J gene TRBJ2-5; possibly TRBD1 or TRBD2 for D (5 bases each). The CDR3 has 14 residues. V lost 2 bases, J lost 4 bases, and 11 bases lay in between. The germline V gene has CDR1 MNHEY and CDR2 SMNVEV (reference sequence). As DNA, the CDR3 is TGTGCCAGCAGTTTAGCAGTTGGGGGAGAGACCCAGTACTTC. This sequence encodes CASSLAVGGETQYF.

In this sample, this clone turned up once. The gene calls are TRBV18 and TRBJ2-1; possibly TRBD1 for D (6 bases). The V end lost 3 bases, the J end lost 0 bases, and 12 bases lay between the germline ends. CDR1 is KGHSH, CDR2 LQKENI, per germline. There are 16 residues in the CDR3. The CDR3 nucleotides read TGTGCCAGCTCACCCCCCGAGGACAGCTCCTACAATGAGCAGTTCTTC. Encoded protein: CASSPPEDSSYNEQFF.

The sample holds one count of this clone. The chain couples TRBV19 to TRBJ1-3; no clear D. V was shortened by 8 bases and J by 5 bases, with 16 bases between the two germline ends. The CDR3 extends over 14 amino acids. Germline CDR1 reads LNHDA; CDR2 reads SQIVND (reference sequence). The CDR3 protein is CASWTLHRRNTIYF. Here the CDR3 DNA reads TGTGCCAGTTGGACCCTACATCGTAGAAACACCATATATTTT.

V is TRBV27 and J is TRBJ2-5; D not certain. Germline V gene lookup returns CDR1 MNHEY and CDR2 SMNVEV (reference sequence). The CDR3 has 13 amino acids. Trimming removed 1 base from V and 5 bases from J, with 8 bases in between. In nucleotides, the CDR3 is TGTGCCAGCAGTTTATGGTTTGGTGAGACCCAGTACTTC. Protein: CASSLWFGETQYF.

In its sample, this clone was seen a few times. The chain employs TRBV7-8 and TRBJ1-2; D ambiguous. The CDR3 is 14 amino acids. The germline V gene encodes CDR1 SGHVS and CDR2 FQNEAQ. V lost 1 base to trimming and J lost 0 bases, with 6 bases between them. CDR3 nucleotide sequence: TGTGCCAGCAGCTTAGGTGCAGCTAACTATGGCTACACCTTC. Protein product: CASSLGAANYGYTF.

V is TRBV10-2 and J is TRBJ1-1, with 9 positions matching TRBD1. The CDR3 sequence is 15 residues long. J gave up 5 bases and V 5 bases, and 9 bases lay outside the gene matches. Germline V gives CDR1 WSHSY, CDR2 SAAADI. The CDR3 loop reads CASSPEGQGHTEAFF. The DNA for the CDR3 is TGCGCCAGCAGTCCTGAGGGACAGGGACATACTGAAGCTTTCTTT.